Described below is a single T cell receptor (beta chain) sequence and its context. Produced via immunoSEQ multiplex PCR; TCRdb's table is partial and in-frame only. Among some 95,000 clones listed, almost 95% were seen once. The data were obtained in a study of T cell changes during pregnancy in multiple sclerosis. Germline lookup yields CDR1 MNHEY and CDR2 SMNVEV (reference sequence). Trimming took 4 bases from V and 4 from J; bases not matched to a gene: 7. The CDR3 length is 14 residues. This specimen consisted of peripheral blood, obtained in the first trimester of pregnancy. This clonotype was sampled from a female donor with multiple sclerosis, enrolled in a pregnancy study. V usage is TRBV27 and J usage is TRBJ2-7; 7 positions agree with TRBD1. CDR3 DNA: TGTGCCAGCAGTTCCCACAGGGGCGGGTACGAGCAGTACTTC. Protein product: CASSSHRGGYEQYF.